The 26 T cell receptor beta chains given below trace back to one sample, sequenced in a study of blood T cell repertoires in COVID-19. Sequencing used immunoSEQ multiplex PCR; TCRdb keeps in-frame clones, though not all of them. This table has 180,000 or so clones, more than 80% appearing once. The sample was PBMCs or T cells enriched from blood (not recorded which). All receptors derive from a man aged 35-49 years who had recovered from COVID-19.

CDR3 bases: TGTGCCAGCAGTTACTCGGGGCTAGCTTTCTTT. Amino acid sequence: CASSYSGLAFF. The chain is built from TRBV6-5 and TRBJ1-1; possibly TRBD1 for D (5 bases). The germline CDR1 and CDR2 sequences are MNHEY and SVGAGI. Trimming stripped 0 bases from V and 10 bases from J, with 6 bases between. The CDR3 length is 11 residues.

The chain joins TRBV6-5 to TRBJ2-7; 11 nucleotides match TRBD2. In germline, CDR1 is MNHEY, CDR2 SVGAGI. Trimming removed 5 bases from V and 5 bases from J; junction bases left unmatched: 8. The CDR3 covers 15 residues. The CDR3 DNA reads TGTGCCAGCAGTACGGGACTAGCGGCACTTCACGAGCAGTACTTC. As protein: CASSTGLAALHEQYF.

The gene calls are TRBV2 and TRBJ1-2, with D uncertain. CDR3 length equals 14 residues. Germline loops: CDR1 SNHLY, CDR2 FYNNEI. The V end was cut by 7 bases, the J end by 3 bases, with 15 bases between. DNA for the CDR3: TGTGCCAGCAATTACGATGACGGAGACTATGGCTACACCTTC. It yields the protein CASNYDDGDYGYTF.

The chain uses TRBV5-1 and TRBJ1-2; D is unclear. This CDR3 contains 14 residues. The V end lost 4 bases, the J end lost 1 base, and 11 bases lay between the germline ends. The germline gives CDR1 SGHRS, CDR2 YFSETQ. DNA for the CDR3: TGCGCCAGCAGCCCCGGAGGGTTTAACTATGGCTACACCTTC. Translating it yields CASSPGGFNYGYTF.

Remarks on this clone: This sample includes further DNA sequences coding for the same CDR3. CDR3: CASSLGGEQYF. CDR3 bases: TGTGCCAGCAGTTTAGGCGGCGAGCAGTACTTC. This chain connects TRBV27 to TRBJ2-7; D unclear. The CDR3 length is 11 residues. The germline V gene encodes CDR1 MNHEY and CDR2 SMNVEV (reference sequence). Trimming pared 2 bases from V and 6 bases from J, leaving 5 bases between.

The chain is built from TRBV4-1 and TRBJ2-7; the match to TRBD2 covers 9 bases. Germline V gene data show CDR1 as MGHRA and CDR2 as YSYEKL. This CDR3 has 15 residues. V dropped 4 bases and J dropped 2; count of bases not matched to a gene: 6. CDR3 DNA sequence: TGCGCCAGCAGCCGCGCTAGCGGGGATGCCTACGAGCAGTACTTC. Protein: CASSRASGDAYEQYF.

The V and J genes are TRBV6-2 or TRBV6-3 and TRBJ2-3; 9 positions match TRBD2. V trimming: 4 bases; J trimming: 4 bases; junction bases outside the gene matches: 12. Germline V gives CDR1 MNHEY, CDR2 SVGEGT. The CDR3 runs 17 residues. Here the CDR3 DNA reads TGTGCCAGCAGTTCCCTTGGCGGGAGGGCCGCGGCAGATACGCAGTATTTT. It translates to CASSSLGGRAAADTQYF.

Comments on this clone: An end of the junction does not agree with germline; a read error may underlie this. The rearrangement links TRBV5-1 to TRBJ1-5; maybe TRBD1 (5 bases). The CDR3 loop spans 17 amino acids. Germline V lookup: CDR1 SGHRS, CDR2 YFSETQ. In DNA form, the CDR3 reads TGCGCCCGCAGCTTGGGCACGGGGGGGAAAAGCAATCAGCCCCAGCATTTT. Amino acids: CARSLGTGGKSNQPQHF.

For the CDR3, the DNA is TGTGCCAGCAGTGTAGGGACAGGGGGGAGGAACTATGGCTACACCTTC. Amino acid sequence: CASSVGTGGRNYGYTF. The rearrangement links TRBV6-1 to TRBJ1-2, with 11 bases matching TRBD1. Germline values: CDR1 MNHNS, CDR2 SASEGT. Unmatched junction bases numbered 6, after V lost 4 bases and J lost 2 bases. This CDR3 comprises 16 residues.

This chain joins TRBV6-6 and TRBJ1-3; D is unresolved. CDR1 and CDR2 from the germline V gene are MNHNY and SVGAGI (reference sequence). CDR3 length: 13 residues. Trimming left V 5 bases short and J 1 base short, with 6 bases between. DNA for the CDR3: TGTGCCAGCAGTCCTCCTTCTGGAAACACCATATATTTT. As protein: CASSPPSGNTIYF.

The chain carries TRBV18 and TRBJ1-1; D is possibly TRBD1 (5 bases). Germline V CDR1 and CDR2: KGHSH, LQKENI. CDR3 length equals 14 residues. Between the trimmed V and J ends, which lost 3 bases and 4 bases, there was a span of 12 bases. DNA for the CDR3: TGTGCCAGCTCACCGGCTCAGGGAGGCACTGAAGCTTTCTTT. It translates to CASSPAQGGTEAFF.

This chain connects TRBV15 to TRBJ2-2; D might be TRBD2 (5 bases). Germline CDR1 reads LNHNV; CDR2 reads YYDKDF (reference sequence). CDR3 length: 16 amino acids. V lost 2 bases to trimming and J lost 1 base, with 11 bases between them. The CDR3 is CATSRLSGRNTGELFF. The DNA of the CDR3 is TGTGCCACCAGCAGACTCAGCGGACGGAACACCGGGGAGCTGTTTTTT.

V is TRBV21-1 and J is TRBJ2-5; whether TRBD2, the table's D call, matches the DNA was not checked. TRBV21-1 is designated a pseudogene. This CDR3 has 9 amino acids. The CDR3 DNA sequence: TGTGCCCCTAAAGAGACCCAGTACTTC. The encoded protein is CAPKETQYF.

The V call is TRBV7-9, the J call TRBJ1-3; possible D gene TRBD1, 6 bases. The CDR3 runs to 15 residues. Germline V lookup: CDR1 SEHNR, CDR2 FQNEAQ (reference sequence). Trimming pared 5 bases from V and 3 bases from J, leaving 14 bases between. DNA for the CDR3: TGTGCCAGCAGCCCTGTTGGGGGCGATGGAAACACCATATATTTT. Protein: CASSPVGGDGNTIYF.

This chain links TRBV29-1 with TRBJ2-3; 7 bases map to TRBD1. Per the germline V gene, CDR1 is SQVTM and CDR2 is ANQGSEA. The CDR3 length is 15 residues. The J segment lost 5 bases and the V segment lost 1 base, leaving 9 bases of the junction unmatched. The CDR3 spells CSVEAGTVNGDTQYF. The CDR3 DNA sequence: TGCAGCGTTGAAGCAGGGACAGTAAACGGAGATACGCAGTATTTT.

The DNA for the CDR3 is TGTGCCAGCAGCAAATTACCAACTAGGGGGCCCTACGAGCAGTACTTC. Protein sequence: CASSKLPTRGPYEQYF. The rearrangement uses TRBV6-4 and TRBJ2-7; 7 bases line up with TRBD1. Germline V lookup: CDR1 MRHNA, CDR2 SNTAGT. Trimming at V came to 6 bases and at J to 2 bases, leaving 13 bases not matched to a gene. The CDR3 length is 16 residues.

The V gene is TRBV27, the J gene TRBJ2-1, with a weak D call TRBD1 (5 bases). The V end lost 1 base, the J end lost 4 bases, and 8 bases lay between the germline ends. In germline, CDR1 is MNHEY, CDR2 SMNVEV (reference sequence). CDR3 size: 14 residues. The CDR3 nucleotides read TGTGCCAGCAGTTTATTGGGGCAATACAATGAGCAGTTCTTC. Translated, it gives CASSLLGQYNEQFF.

This chain uses TRBV11-3 with TRBJ1-1; D is possibly TRBD1 (5 bases). The CDR3 is 12 amino acids. Germline CDR1 SGHNT, CDR2 YENEEA. Deletions cut 5 bases from V and 9 bases from J, with 13 bases between. CDR3 region: CASSQIDRQAFF. The CDR3 coding sequence is TGTGCCAGCAGCCAGATCGACAGACAAGCTTTCTTT.

J is TRBJ1-2 and V is TRBV6-5, with 7 bases identical to TRBD1. The CDR3 spans 12 residues. Germline V lookup: CDR1 MNHEY, CDR2 SVGAGI. Trimming cost V 6 bases and J 7 bases; bases outside gene matches: 5. The CDR3 here is CASRPAGGGYTF. The CDR3 DNA is TGTGCCAGCAGACCCGCAGGGGGTGGCTACACCTTC.

The chain employs TRBV7-9 and TRBJ1-1; a weak D match, TRBD1 (5 bases). Germline CDR1 SEHNR, CDR2 FQNEAQ (reference sequence). Trimming took 5 bases from V and 0 from J, leaving 13 bases between them. This CDR3 contains 15 residues. This CDR3 is CASSARGVMNTEAFF. The CDR3 DNA follows: TGTGCCAGCAGCGCCCGGGGGGTGATGAACACTGAAGCTTTCTTT.

This chain joins TRBV24-1 and TRBJ2-1; perhaps TRBD2 as D (5 bases). The CDR3 extends over 15 amino acids. Germline V gene sequence: CDR1 KGHDR, CDR2 SFDVKD. Trimming stripped 5 bases from V and 0 bases from J, with 10 bases between. CDR3 region: CATSARGYSYNEQFF. CDR3 DNA sequence: TGTGCCACCAGTGCTCGGGGTTACTCCTACAATGAGCAGTTCTTC.

The J gene is TRBJ1-1, the V gene TRBV19, with 7 bases identical to TRBD1. The J segment lost 6 bases and the V segment lost 2 bases, leaving 9 bases of the junction unmatched. Per germline, CDR1 LNHDA and CDR2 SQIVND (reference sequence). The CDR3 is 15 residues long. Written as DNA, the CDR3 is TGTGCCAGTAGTATATCTGGCAGGGGGAAGGCTGAAGCTTTCTTT. This gives the protein CASSISGRGKAEAFF.

CDR3 region: CSGRDTVQETQYF. CDR3 coding DNA: TGCAGCGGGCGGGATACGGTCCAAGAGACCCAGTACTTC. The V call is TRBV29-1, the J call TRBJ2-5; D might be TRBD2 (6 bases). Germline lookup yields CDR1 SQVTM and CDR2 ANQGSEA. The CDR3 has 13 amino acids. V lost 7 bases to trimming and J lost 1 base, with 13 bases between them.

The V gene is TRBV6-1, the J gene TRBJ1-2; TRBD1 agrees at 10 bases. V lost 0 bases and J lost 8; bases outside the gene matches: 9. CDR1 and CDR2 from the germline V gene are MNHNS and SASEGT. The CDR3 totals 16 residues. The CDR3 DNA follows: TGTGCCAGCAGTGAAGCCCCGGGACAGGGGATTGACGGCTACACCTTC. It is translated as CASSEAPGQGIDGYTF.

The gene calls are TRBV27 and TRBJ1-2; TRBD1 matches at 7 bases. The V and J ends lost 5 bases and 2 bases, in that order; junction bases with no gene match: 14. The CDR3 is 17 residues long. Germline V gene sequence: CDR1 MNHEY, CDR2 SMNVEV (reference sequence). The CDR3 spells CASSLASGGPTNYGYTF. CDR3 sequence (DNA): TGTGCCAGCAGTCTCGCTTCAGGGGGACCGACGAACTATGGCTACACCTTC.

Notes on this clone: Other DNA sequences in the same sample also yield this CDR3. J is TRBJ1-2 and V is TRBV11-2; D may be TRBD1 (5 bases). Germline values: CDR1 SGHAT, CDR2 FQNNGV. Trimming shortened V by 1 base and J by 5 bases, and 11 bases separated the two germline ends. The CDR3 length is 14 residues. The CDR3 DNA is TGTGCCAGCAGCTTAGGTCCCCAGGGTTATGGCTACACCTTC. This codes for CASSLGPQGYGYTF.